This T cell receptor (beta chain) was identified in a study of shared T cell receptors in the human thymus. Sequencing used immunoSEQ multiplex PCR; TCRdb keeps in-frame clones, though not all of them. The sample has hundreds of thousands of clones; roughly 90% are singletons. Germline loops: CDR1 SGHNT, CDR2 YYREEE (reference sequence). This CDR3 has 13 amino acids. J was trimmed by 7 bases and V by 5 bases; bases with no gene match: 3. This sample also appeared in a second study, on human thymus T cells.

The source material was thymocytes. This chain joins TRBV5-4 and TRBJ2-3; 11 bases fit TRBD2. This sequence originates from a boy in the first two years of life with a congenital heart defect. The CDR3 loop reads CASRLAGAHTQYF. CDR3 nucleotide sequence: TGTGCCAGCAGACTAGCGGGAGCTCATACGCAGTATTTT.